This TCR beta chain derives from a study of response to subunit inactivated influenza vaccine. Study-wide points: It was the authors' suggestion that each seasonal influenza vaccination recruits few new T cells.

The ends lost 0 bases at V and 5 bases at J; junction bases unmatched: 1. This CDR3 has 14 amino acids. Germline CDR1 MNHEY, CDR2 SVGAGI. Worth noting for this clonotype: The target antigen is unknown.

TCRdb fed the RT-PCR reads into MiXCR, producing one record per CDR3 protein. The data hold under 500,000 distinct CDR3 sequences, with over 9.5% observed a single time. The clonotype originates from a man aged 45 to 65 who received an inactivated influenza vaccine. The gene calls are TRBV6-5 and TRBJ1-5; 7 bases align to TRBD1. Specimen: PBMCs from blood, collected roughly 48 days after vaccination. CDR3 sequence: CASSYSTGHQPQHF. The CDR3 region has the DNA TGTGCCAGCAGTTACTCGACAGGGCATCAGCCCCAGCATTTT.